The next 29 T cell receptor beta chains were all read from a single sample in a study of cytomegalovirus exposure and HLA in healthy donors. Both 60 Vbeta primers and 13 Jbeta primers went into the PCR. The assay was immunoSEQ multiplex PCR, and TCRdb's table has in-frame clones only and misses some. Here the sample spans about 130,000 clones, 76% being singletons. The sequencing input was PBMCs. Source of these receptors: a man aged 40-55 years in good health and CMV-seronegative.

This rearrangement joins TRBV29-1 to TRBJ2-5, with 7 bases fitting TRBD1. J gave up 2 bases and V 7 bases, and 10 bases lay outside the gene matches. CDR1 and CDR2 from the germline V gene are SQVTM and ANQGSEA. The CDR3 contains 14 residues. CDR3 sequence: CSGTLRDRQETQYF. The CDR3 DNA reads TGCAGCGGGACTCTTCGGGACAGACAAGAGACCCAGTACTTC. The full variable domain, in which reference TRBV29-1 and TRBJ2-5 provide the parts outside the CDR3, is SAVISQKPSRDICQRGTSLTIQCQVDSQVTMMFWYRQQPGQSLTLIATANQGSEATYESGFVIDKFPISRPNLTFSTLTVSNMSPEDSSIYLCSGTLRDRQETQYFGPGTRLLVL.

This clone was observed a few times. The chain combines TRBV23-1 with TRBJ2-5; TRBD1 matches 7 bases. TRBV23-1 belongs to the ORF category, with a function that is uncertain. V lost 7 bases and J lost 5; bases outside the gene matches: 7. This CDR3 is 13 amino acids long. This chain's CDR3 is CASITQGKETQYF. The CDR3 nucleotides read TGCGCCAGCATTACACAGGGGAAGGAGACCCAGTACTTC.

As DNA, the CDR3 is TGCAGCGTTGACCGTTTAGCGGGAGGTTATACGCAGTATTTT. Residues: CSVDRLAGGYTQYF. The V gene is TRBV29-1, the J gene TRBJ2-3, with 10 bases that match TRBD2. V shed 3 bases and J 7 bases; nucleotides not matched to a gene: 7. The CDR3 extends over 14 amino acids. From germline, CDR1 is SQVTM and CDR2 ANQGSEA.

This clone came up a few times. V is TRBV13 and J is TRBJ2-2; a possible D gene is TRBD2 (6 bases). This CDR3 spans 17 amino acids. Germline V lookup: CDR1 PRHDT, CDR2 FYEKMQ (reference sequence). V gave up 5 bases and J gave up 4 bases, with 20 bases separating them. As DNA, the CDR3 is TGTGCCAGCAGCATCGCCCCGTCTAGCGACGGCACCGGGGAGCTGTTTTTT. Translating gives CASSIAPSSDGTGELFF.

The chain has TRBV4-2 and TRBJ2-7; D not certain. The V end lost 1 base, the J end lost 3 bases, and 10 bases lay between the germline ends. Looked up from germline, CDR1 is LGHNA and CDR2 is YNFKEQ. This CDR3 has 14 amino acids. As DNA, the CDR3 is TGTGCCAGCAGCCAAGTTAGCAGCCTCTACGAGCAGTACTTC. Translating it yields CASSQVSSLYEQYF.

This chain connects TRBV28 to TRBJ2-7; the match to TRBD1 covers 8 bases. After removal of 2 bases from V and 7 bases from J, the junction contained 19 bases not matched to a gene. CDR1 and CDR2 (germline): MDHEN, SYDVKM. This CDR3 has 18 amino acids. The CDR3 region is CASSLQGTGLPLIGEQYF. CDR3 nucleotides: TGTGCCAGCAGTTTACAGGGGACAGGCCTCCCACTTATCGGGGAGCAGTACTTC.

CDR3 coding DNA: TGTGCCAGCAGCTCGACTTGGGTAGAAGCTTTCTTT. Translating gives CASSSTWVEAFF. The chain links TRBV11-3 to TRBJ1-1; D uncertain. Germline V gives CDR1 SGHNT, CDR2 YENEEA. V shed 4 bases and J shed 8 bases, with 11 bases lying between them. This CDR3 contains 12 residues.

The rearrangement joins TRBV6-5 to TRBJ2-7, with a tentative D call TRBD1 (7 bases). The CDR3 consists of 13 residues. Trimming pared 6 bases from V and 6 bases from J, leaving 15 bases between. From germline, CDR1 is MNHEY and CDR2 SVGAGI. In DNA form, the CDR3 reads TGTGCCAGCAGAATTCAGGGGGGAGCCGAGCAGTACTTC. Encoded protein: CASRIQGGAEQYF.

The V gene is TRBV6-1, the J gene TRBJ2-2; the match to TRBD1 covers 8 bases. CDR3 size: 14 residues. V lost 6 bases to trimming and J lost 3 bases; unmatched junction nucleotides: 3. Germline values: CDR1 MNHNS, CDR2 SASEGT. CDR3 residues: CASRAGQDTGELFF. The CDR3, as DNA: TGTGCCAGCAGGGCGGGACAGGACACCGGGGAGCTGTTTTTT.

The J gene is TRBJ2-2, the V gene TRBV2; 11 nucleotides align to TRBD2. CDR1 is SNHLY and CDR2 is FYNNEI in the germline V gene. CDR3 length: 16 amino acids. Unmatched junction bases numbered 7, after V lost 6 bases and J lost 4 bases. The CDR3 coding sequence is TGTGCCAGCAGAAGTACTAGCGGGGGTGGCACCGGGGAGCTGTTTTTT. It codes for CASRSTSGGGTGELFF.

The CDR3 is CASSQASGVIDTQYF. CDR3 DNA: TGTGCCAGCAGCCAGGCGAGCGGGGTTATAGATACGCAGTATTTT. The V and J genes are TRBV6-5 and TRBJ2-3, with 7 bases matching TRBD2. V lost 6 bases, J lost 5 bases, and 11 bases stayed unmatched. The CDR3 totals 15 residues. In germline, CDR1 is MNHEY, CDR2 SVGAGI.

With regard to this clone: Other DNA sequences in this sample translate to the same CDR3. This chain connects TRBV18 to TRBJ2-3; possible D gene TRBD2, 6 bases. Germline V CDR1 and CDR2: KGHSH, LQKENI. The V gene lost 2 bases and the J gene lost 2 bases, with 8 bases spanning the gap. The CDR3 consists of 14 residues. The CDR3: CASSPGGSTDTQYF. The CDR3 nucleotides are TGTGCCAGCTCACCAGGAGGGTCCACAGATACGCAGTATTTT.

This clone appeared a single time. The chain employs TRBV5-4 and TRBJ2-7, with 9 positions matching TRBD1. Per the germline V gene, CDR1 is SGHNT and CDR2 is YYREEE (reference sequence). CDR3 size: 14 residues. Trimming cost V 5 bases and J 9 bases; bases outside gene matches: 12. CDR3 DNA: TGTGCCAGCAGTCGGGGACAGGGTCTGGACGGGCAGTACTTC. Translation: CASSRGQGLDGQYF.

The chain links TRBV5-1 to TRBJ1-1, with 7 positions matching TRBD1. This CDR3 spans 14 amino acids. Germline V CDR1 and CDR2: SGHRS, YFSETQ. Germline trimming cut 5 bases from V and 0 bases from J; bases unmatched to any gene: 4. DNA for the CDR3: TGCGCCAGCAGACAGGGGAGTTTGAACACTGAAGCTTTCTTT. Translating gives CASRQGSLNTEAFF.

This clone came up a few times. V and J are TRBV18 and TRBJ2-5; unclear D gene. CDR1 and CDR2 (germline): KGHSH, LQKENI. This CDR3 comprises 14 residues. The ends were cut back, 0 bases at V and 1 base at J, with 6 bases in the middle. The CDR3, as DNA: TGTGCCAGCTCACCACCGGCTTTCCAAGAGACCCAGTACTTC. This codes for CASSPPAFQETQYF.

V gene TRBV7-9 combines with J gene TRBJ1-2, with D unresolved. The CDR3 has 12 residues. V lost 8 bases, J lost 8 bases, and 15 bases lay in between. Germline V lookup: CDR1 SEHNR, CDR2 FQNEAQ (reference sequence). The CDR3 DNA reads as TGTGCCAGCTCGTCCCAGAGGGAAGGCTACACCTTC. Translation: CASSSQREGYTF.

The chain is built from TRBV25-1 and TRBJ2-7; 11 bases agree with TRBD2. The CDR3 runs 15 residues. From germline, CDR1 is MGHDK and CDR2 SYGVNS. After removal of 4 bases from V and 5 bases from J, the junction contained 7 bases not matched to a gene. The chain's CDR3 is CASSGPTSGSNEQYF. CDR3 sequence (DNA): TGTGCCAGCAGTGGACCCACTAGCGGGAGTAACGAGCAGTACTTC.

The chain links TRBV9 to TRBJ1-3; the match to TRBD1 covers 7 bases. V lost 4 bases to trimming and J lost 2 bases; unmatched junction nucleotides: 6. CDR1 is SGDLS and CDR2 is YYNGEE in the germline V gene. The CDR3 loop spans 15 amino acids. CDR3 DNA: TGTGCCAGCAGCATTGAGGGGGCTGCTGGAAACACCATATATTTT. As protein: CASSIEGAAGNTIYF.

The chain combines TRBV28 with TRBJ1-5, with TRBD1 matching over 10 bases. Germline loops: CDR1 MDHEN, CDR2 SYDVKM. The CDR3 runs 18 residues. Trimming cost V 6 bases and J 0 bases; bases outside gene matches: 11. CDR3 loop: CASSKPGQGTVSNQPQHF. CDR3 in DNA: TGTGCCAGCAGCAAACCGGGACAGGGGACAGTTAGCAATCAGCCCCAGCATTTT. Full variable domain (remainder filled in from reference TRBV28 and TRBJ1-5): DVKVTQSSRYLVKRTGEKVFLECVQDMDHENMFWYRQDPGLGLRLIYFSYDVKMKEKGDIPEGYSVSREKKERFSLILESASTNQTSMYLCASSKPGQGTVSNQPQHFGDGTRLSIL.

The chain joins TRBV10-1 to TRBJ2-1, with 9 nucleotides matching TRBD2. Unmatched junction bases numbered 19, after V lost 10 bases and J lost 12 bases. CDR3 size: 15 residues. The germline gives CDR1 WNHNN, CDR2 SYGVQD (reference sequence). The CDR3 nucleotides read TGCGCCAACAGAGATAGCGGGGGCCTCCATGTTGCGCAGTTCTTC. Translating gives CANRDSGGLHVAQFF.

This clone has only one observation. V is TRBV4-1 and J is TRBJ1-2; 9 positions agree with TRBD1. Germline CDR1 MGHRA, CDR2 YSYEKL. V lost 6 bases and J lost 2; bases outside the gene matches: 4. This CDR3 comprises 14 residues. CDR3 bases: TGCGCCAGCAGTCGGGACAGGGAAAACTATGGCTACACCTTC. Encoded protein: CASSRDRENYGYTF.

This chain uses TRBV21-1 with TRBJ2-6; the table gives TRBD1 as D, unverified against the DNA. TRBV21-1 is termed a pseudogene. This CDR3 comprises 19 residues. CDR3 nucleotide sequence: TGTGCCAGCAGCAGACTCCGGGACAGGGGGCGGTTCAGGGCCAACGTCCTGACTTTC. Translating gives CASSRLRDRGRFRANVLTF.

This clone has just a few counts. CDR3 in amino acids: CASSFRSAGELFF. The DNA for the CDR3 is TGTGCCAGTAGTTTCCGTTCGGCCGGGGAGCTGTTTTTT. V and J are TRBV19 and TRBJ2-2; D remains unclear. Germline V gives CDR1 LNHDA, CDR2 SQIVND (reference sequence). This CDR3 contains 13 residues. Deletions cut 5 bases from V and 6 bases from J, with 10 bases between. Full variable domain (remainder filled in from reference TRBV19 and TRBJ2-2): DGGITQSPKYLFRKEGQNVTLSCEQNLNHDAMYWYRQDPGQGLRLIYYSQIVNDFQKGDIAEGYSVSREKKESFPLTVTSAQKNPTAFYLCASSFRSAGELFFGEGSRLTVL.

The chain links TRBV27 to TRBJ2-5; D unresolved. Germline CDR1 MNHEY, CDR2 SMNVEV (reference sequence). The CDR3 has 13 amino acids. Trimming removed 6 bases at V and 5 bases at J, with 13 bases between. The CDR3 DNA is TGTGCCAGCAGCCCAGGCCGCATGGAGACCCAGTACTTC. It yields the protein CASSPGRMETQYF.

The rearrangement uses TRBV13 and TRBJ2-5; 13 nucleotides line up with TRBD2. J was trimmed by 5 bases and V by 2 bases; bases with no gene match: 8. Germline assignment: CDR1 PRHDT and CDR2 FYEKMQ (reference sequence). The CDR3 runs 17 residues. The CDR3 DNA sequence: TGTGCCAGCAGCTTAACTAGCGGGAGGGCCTCTGGGGAGACCCAGTACTTC. Its protein product is CASSLTSGRASGETQYF.

This chain joins TRBV7-9 and TRBJ1-1; 7 bases fit TRBD1. V shed 0 bases and J 5 bases; nucleotides not matched to a gene: 6. Germline CDR1 and CDR2: SEHNR and FQNEAQ (reference sequence). The CDR3 totals 15 residues. The CDR3 sequence is CASSLAETGNTEAFF. DNA of the CDR3: TGTGCCAGCAGCTTAGCGGAGACAGGGAATACTGAAGCTTTCTTT.

This clone was found a few times. The V and J genes are TRBV25-1 and TRBJ2-7; the D gene is possibly TRBD1 (5 bases). Trimming took off 4 bases at V and 3 bases at J, with 10 bases between the two ends. The CDR3 length is 13 residues. CDR1 MGHDK and CDR2 SYGVNS come from the germline V gene. Written as DNA, the CDR3 is TGTGCCAGCAGTGCGACAGTGGACTACGAGCAGTACTTC. It specifies CASSATVDYEQYF.

A word on this clone: A junction end diverges from the germline sequence, so it may reflect a read error. The chain has TRBV6-1 and TRBJ1-2; D is uncertain. The germline V gene has CDR1 MNHNS and CDR2 SASEGT. There are 14 residues in the CDR3. The CDR3 protein is CAGSEQLGGYGYTF. CDR3 DNA: TGTGCCGGCAGTGAACAGCTTGGAGGCTATGGCTACACCTTC.

The chain links TRBV5-1 to TRBJ2-3; 11 bases fit TRBD2. This CDR3 comprises 17 residues. Unmatched junction bases numbered 9, after V lost 0 bases and J lost 6 bases. The germline CDR1 and CDR2 sequences are SGHRS and YFSETQ. CDR3 loop: CASSLGLAGPYADTQYF. The CDR3 region has the DNA TGCGCCAGCAGCTTGGGACTAGCGGGGCCTTATGCGGATACGCAGTATTTT.